The table lists the clone carrying this T cell receptor (beta chain) with a few counts. Its antigen remains unknown. The data originate from a study of T-cell memory formation after mild COVID-19. Study-wide context: Clustering of TCRs was largely donor specific. Study outcomes and limitations: Cross-reactive memory appears to have joined, as suggested by some responding clones showing up in pre-infection memory.

The V end lost 0 bases, the J end lost 3 bases, and 20 bases lay between the germline ends. The germline V gene encodes CDR1 DFQATT and CDR2 SNEGSKA (reference sequence). The CDR3 extends over 17 amino acids. TCRdb reprocessed the 5' RACE reads with MiXCR, giving one entry per CDR3 protein. The data show 150,000 to 200,000 distinct CDR3 sequences, roughly 31% seen once. The genes are TRBV20-1 and TRBJ1-2; TRBD1 might be the D (6 bases). The specimen was PBMCs or a T cell subset sorted from them (not recorded which). This TCR came from an adult woman who had mild COVID-19 (a few samples of this study predate the infection). Cell type and time point are not known. This chain's CDR3 is CSAREPELGAGHYGYTF. In DNA form, the CDR3 reads TGCAGTGCTAGAGAACCCGAACTGGGGGCAGGCCACTATGGCTACACCTTC.